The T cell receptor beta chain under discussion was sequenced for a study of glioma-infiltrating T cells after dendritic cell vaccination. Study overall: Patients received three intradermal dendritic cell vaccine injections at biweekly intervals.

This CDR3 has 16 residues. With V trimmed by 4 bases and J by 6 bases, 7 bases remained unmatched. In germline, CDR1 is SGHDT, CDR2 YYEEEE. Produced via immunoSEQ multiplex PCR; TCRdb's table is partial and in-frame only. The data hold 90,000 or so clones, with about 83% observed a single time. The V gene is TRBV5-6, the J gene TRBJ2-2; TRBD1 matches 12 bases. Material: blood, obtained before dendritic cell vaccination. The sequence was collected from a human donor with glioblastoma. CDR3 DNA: TGTGCCAGCAGCCCCATCGGGGACAGGGGGCCCGGGGAGCTGTTTTTT. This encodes CASSPIGDRGPGELFF.